This record concerns one T cell receptor beta chain sequence. The data originate from a study of brain T cells in children with intractable seizures. The CDR3 totals 15 residues. The germline V gene has CDR1 MDHEN and CDR2 SYDVKM. V lost 5 bases and J lost 2, with 16 bases in between. Generated by immunoSEQ multiplex PCR, the TCRdb table keeps only in-frame clones and is missing some. Of 110,000 or so clones listed, roughly 94% were seen once; the top ten hold 3.5% to 4%. The chain combines TRBV28 with TRBJ2-7; D may correspond to TRBD1 or TRBD2 (5 bases each). This clonotype was sampled from a boy in the first two years of life with hemimegalencephaly and intractable seizures. The material sequenced was peripheral blood, taken at surgery. The DNA of the CDR3 is TGTGCCAGCAGTCCTACGGGGCAGGCAACCTACGAGCAGTACTTC. It yields the protein CASSPTGQATYEQYF.